These 16 T cell receptor beta chains share one sample of origin, sequenced in a study of blood T cell repertoires in COVID-19. Generated by immunoSEQ multiplex PCR, the TCRdb table keeps only in-frame clones and is missing some. The data contain some 370,000 clones, 75% to 90% of them singletons. Input material: PBMCs or T cells enriched from blood (not recorded which). The receptors derive from a woman aged 45-65 years who had recovered from COVID-19.

The rearrangement links TRBV5-3 to TRBJ1-6; D unclear. TRBV5-3 is given ORF status, its function remaining uncertain. V was clipped by 0 bases and J by 12 bases, with 13 bases between them. The CDR3 loop spans 14 amino acids. The CDR3 region has the DNA TGTGCCAGAAGCTTGGAGGCAGGTGTCGGACCCCTCCACTTT. Its translation is CARSLEAGVGPLHF.

The rearrangement joins TRBV2 to TRBJ1-2; possibly TRBD1 for D (6 bases). The ends were cut back, 8 bases at V and 8 bases at J, with 18 bases in the middle. CDR3 length: 13 residues. Germline V gene lookup returns CDR1 SNHLY and CDR2 FYNNEI. Here the CDR3 reads CASLRAVTGGYTF. The CDR3 region has the DNA TGTGCCAGCCTCCGGGCTGTCACAGGGGGCTACACCTTC.

The genes are TRBV20-1 and TRBJ1-2; the D gene is possibly TRBD1 (5 bases). The ends were cut back, 3 bases at V and 4 bases at J, with 12 bases in the middle. Germline values: CDR1 DFQATT, CDR2 SNEGSKA (reference sequence). This CDR3 has 13 amino acids. CDR3 amino acids: CSASGPGGYGYTF. DNA of the CDR3: TGCAGTGCTAGTGGCCCCGGGGGCTATGGCTACACCTTC.

The chain couples TRBV21-1 to TRBJ1-1. TRBV21-1 is flagged as a pseudogene. This CDR3 has 10 amino acids. CDR3 in amino acids: CASSGGGSFF. In nucleotides, the CDR3 is TGTGCCAGCTCCGGGGGGGGTTCTTTCTTT.

In this sample, this clone turned up once. The same CDR3 arises from other DNA sequences in this sample as well. This chain joins TRBV5-1 and TRBJ1-2; TRBD1 aligns across 7 bases. Germline CDR1 SGHRS, CDR2 YFSETQ. The trim removed 0 bases at V and 5 bases at J, leaving 4 bases unmatched. This CDR3 comprises 14 residues. The CDR3 region has the DNA TGCGCCAGCAGCTTGGAGGGGACAGCTTATGGCTACACCTTC. It codes for CASSLEGTAYGYTF.

The chain couples TRBV19 to TRBJ2-3, with 8 bases fitting TRBD2. This CDR3 is 15 amino acids long. Germline V gene sequence: CDR1 LNHDA, CDR2 SQIVND (reference sequence). The V gene end was trimmed by 3 bases and the J gene end by 1 base; junction bases not matched to a gene: 3. CDR3 loop: CASSMGRGGTDTQYF. Written as DNA, the CDR3 is TGTGCCAGTAGTATGGGGCGGGGGGGCACAGATACGCAGTATTTT. Variable domain in full (rest from reference TRBV19 and TRBJ2-3): DGGITQSPKYLFRKEGQNVTLSCEQNLNHDAMYWYRQDPGQGLRLIYYSQIVNDFQKGDIAEGYSVSREKKESFPLTVTSAQKNPTAFYLCASSMGRGGTDTQYFGPGTRLTVL.

The table lists this clone with a count of one. The chain recombines TRBV18 with TRBJ2-5; 8 nucleotides match TRBD1. V shed 4 bases and J 5 bases; nucleotides not matched to a gene: 9. This CDR3 spans 15 amino acids. Germline CDR1 is KGHSH and CDR2 is LQKENI. CDR3 sequence (DNA): TGTGCCAGCTCACTCGACAGGGGAGTAGGCGAGACCCAGTACTTC. This gives the protein CASSLDRGVGETQYF. Full variable domain (remainder filled in from reference TRBV18 and TRBJ2-5): NAGVMQNPRHLVRRRGQEARLRCSPMKGHSHVYWYRQLPEEGLKFMVYLQKENIIDESGMPKERFSAEFPKEGPSILRIQQVVRGDSAAYFCASSLDRGVGETQYFGPGTRLLVL.

This chain links TRBV19 with TRBJ2-7; maybe TRBD1 (6 bases). The CDR3 runs 15 residues. Trimming took 3 bases from V and 5 from J, leaving 17 bases between them. Germline V gene sequence: CDR1 LNHDA, CDR2 SQIVND (reference sequence). CDR3 loop: CASSISSGQPHEQYF. CDR3 nucleotide sequence: TGTGCCAGTAGTATTTCTTCCGGACAGCCCCACGAGCAGTACTTC.

The J gene is TRBJ1-4, the V gene TRBV7-3; D gene uncertain. V gave up 4 bases and J gave up 7 bases, with 10 bases separating them. The CDR3 consists of 13 residues. From germline, CDR1 is SGHTA and CDR2 FQGTGA. CDR3 residues: CASSSFSGEKLFF. CDR3 bases: TGTGCCAGCAGCTCTTTCAGTGGTGAAAAACTGTTTTTT. The full variable domain, in which reference TRBV7-3 and TRBJ1-4 provide the parts outside the CDR3, is GAGVSQTPSNKVTEKGKYVELRCDPISGHTALYWYRQSLGQGPEFLIYFQGTGAADDSGLPNDRFFAVRPEGSVSTLKIQRTERGDSAVYLCASSSFSGEKLFFGSGTQLSVL.

This clone has a single count. V gene TRBV7-2 combines with J gene TRBJ1-1, with 11 bases aligning to TRBD1. The CDR3 sequence is 15 residues long. The germline V gene encodes CDR1 SGHTA and CDR2 FQGNSA. Germline trimming cut 5 bases from V and 6 bases from J; bases unmatched to any gene: 8. The CDR3 reads CASSLGQGAFSEAFF. The DNA for the CDR3 is TGTGCCAGCAGCCTCGGACAGGGGGCATTTTCTGAAGCTTTCTTT.

The chain joins TRBV5-4 to TRBJ1-1, with D possibly TRBD1 on 5 matching bases. Germline CDR1 and CDR2: SGHNT and YYREEE (reference sequence). This CDR3 contains 13 residues. The germline V and J ends were trimmed by 3 bases and 3 bases, with 9 bases remaining between them. The CDR3 loop is CASSSGWHTEAFF. The CDR3 coding sequence is TGTGCCAGCAGCTCAGGGTGGCACACTGAAGCTTTCTTT.

This chain links TRBV6-1 with TRBJ2-1; 10 bases align to TRBD2. J gave up 2 bases and V 2 bases, and 15 bases lay outside the gene matches. CDR3 length: 20 amino acids. Germline CDR1 and CDR2: MNHNS and SASEGT. CDR3 residues: CASSENPLNSGRPPYNEQFF. For the CDR3, the DNA is TGTGCCAGCAGTGAAAACCCTTTGAATAGCGGGAGGCCCCCCTACAATGAGCAGTTCTTC.

CDR3 region: CASSIWSGQGAADTQYF. CDR3 coding DNA: TGTGCCAGTAGTATTTGGTCGGGACAGGGGGCTGCAGATACGCAGTATTTT. The chain couples TRBV19 to TRBJ2-3; TRBD1 aligns across 12 bases. With 3 bases clipped from V and 4 bases from J, the junction kept 8 bases outside the gene matches. The CDR3 runs 17 residues. Germline loops: CDR1 LNHDA, CDR2 SQIVND (reference sequence).

The rearrangement joins TRBV21-1 to TRBJ2-1; TRBD2 was called by the table and not checked on the DNA. TRBV21-1 is a pseudogene. There are 15 residues in the CDR3. The CDR3 sequence: CAGPPRWTSCDEQFF. The DNA for the CDR3 is TGTGCCGGCCCCCCCCGCTGGACTAGTTGCGATGAGCAGTTCTTC.

V and J are TRBV6-1 and TRBJ1-4, with D possibly being TRBD1 (5 bases). Trimming left V 1 base short and J 4 bases short, with 13 bases between. This CDR3 region has 16 residues. CDR1 is MNHNS and CDR2 is SASEGT in the germline V gene. CDR3 nucleotide sequence: TGTGCCAGCAGTGAAGTGCGGGGCCAAATTAATGAAAAACTGTTTTTT. It codes for CASSEVRGQINEKLFF.

This chain uses TRBV6-5 with TRBJ1-1, with 7 bases fitting TRBD1. The CDR3 sequence is 15 residues long. Per the germline V gene, CDR1 is MNHEY and CDR2 is SVGAGI. With V trimmed by 5 bases and J by 0 bases, 6 bases remained unmatched. The CDR3 DNA reads TGTGCCAGCAGTACAGGGGTGCTCATGAACACTGAAGCTTTCTTT. Its protein is CASSTGVLMNTEAFF.